One and the same sample provided the 18 T cell receptor beta chains below, sequenced in a study of radiotherapy plus CTLA-4 blockade in lung cancer. Repertoires were generated with immunoSEQ multiplex PCR, while TCRdb's copy carries only in-frame clones and drops some. The repertoire includes 80,000 to 100,000 clones, around 86% of them detected once, and around 3.6% sits in the top ten. The starting material was peripheral blood, obtained from a patient treated with radiotherapy plus ipilimumab. The receptors come from a human donor with non-small cell lung cancer who had a partial response to radiotherapy plus ipilimumab.

The chain uses TRBV5-1 and TRBJ1-6; TRBD1 aligns across 8 bases. The length of the CDR3 is 14 residues. Germline CDR1 and CDR2: SGHRS and YFSETQ. V lost 4 bases and J lost 7; bases outside the gene matches: 4. The CDR3, as DNA: TGCGCCAGCAGCCCTGGACAGGGAAATTCACCCCTCCACTTT. It encodes CASSPGQGNSPLHF.

This clone has only a few counts. Relative to the germline gene, one junction end is altered; a read error may explain this. The chain employs TRBV4-1 and TRBJ2-2; 15 bases are shared with TRBD2. Germline CDR1 MGHRA, CDR2 YSYEKL. This CDR3 has 16 amino acids. The CDR3 sequence is CASRARTSGRAGELFF. In DNA form, the CDR3 reads TGCGCCAGCAGAGCTCGGACTAGCGGGAGGGCCGGAGAGCTGTTTTTT.

The chain links TRBV18 to TRBJ2-3; TRBD2 might be the D (5 bases). V dropped 0 bases and J dropped 1 base, with 5 bases sitting between them. This CDR3 region has 14 residues. Germline values: CDR1 KGHSH, CDR2 LQKENI. The CDR3 nucleotides are TGTGCCAGCTCACCACCGGAGGGCACAGATACGCAGTATTTT. Translation gives CASSPPEGTDTQYF.

The V call is TRBV29-1, the J call TRBJ2-3, with a tentative D call TRBD1 (6 bases). The germline gives CDR1 SQVTM, CDR2 ANQGSEA. Between the trimmed V and J ends, which lost 6 bases and 0 bases, there was a span of 22 bases. CDR3 length: 17 residues. CDR3 bases: TGCAGCGTGGCTTACCAGGGGTTTCTATCTAGCACAGATACGCAGTATTTT. Protein sequence: CSVAYQGFLSSTDTQYF.

The chain links TRBV9 to TRBJ1-1; 8 positions agree with TRBD1. Germline V gene sequence: CDR1 SGDLS, CDR2 YYNGEE. V trimming: 0 bases; J trimming: 11 bases; junction bases outside the gene matches: 6. There are 13 residues in the CDR3. The CDR3 sequence is CASSVEGTGLAFF. For the CDR3, the DNA is TGTGCCAGCAGCGTAGAAGGGACAGGCCTGGCTTTCTTT.

Details on this clone: The same CDR3 also results from other DNA sequences found in this sample. V is TRBV7-9 and J is TRBJ1-4; unclear D gene. The CDR3 is 13 amino acids. Germline assignment: CDR1 SEHNR and CDR2 FQNEAQ (reference sequence). V was clipped by 1 base and J by 4 bases, with 4 bases between them. The CDR3 region is CASSLGSNEKLFF. The CDR3 DNA reads TGTGCCAGCAGCTTAGGTAGTAATGAAAAACTGTTTTTT. Using reference TRBV7-9 and TRBJ1-4 for the parts outside the CDR3, the full variable domain is DTGVSQNPRHKITKRGQNVTFRCDPISEHNRLYWYRQTLGQGPEFLTYFQNEAQLEKSRLLSDRFSAERPKGSFSTLEIQRTEQGDSAMYLCASSLGSNEKLFFGSGTQLSVL.

The rearrangement uses TRBV28 and TRBJ1-2; no clear D. The germline CDR1 and CDR2 sequences are MDHEN and SYDVKM. V lost 8 bases and J lost 5, with 9 bases in between. CDR3 length equals 11 residues. In nucleotides, the CDR3 is TGTGCCAGCTTGCACAGATATGGCTACACCTTC. Protein sequence: CASLHRYGYTF.

V is TRBV28 and J is TRBJ2-5, with TRBD2 identical over 16 bases. The DNA matches TRBJ2-7 better at its end, which makes the J call doubtful. Germline values: CDR1 MDHEN, CDR2 SYDVKM. The CDR3 is 17 amino acids. The CDR3 DNA follows: TGTGCCAGCAGAGGGGGGACTAGCGGGAGGGGCGTCTACGAGCAGTACTTC. It is translated as CASRGGTSGRGVYEQYF.

The chain joins TRBV6-1 to TRBJ1-5; the D gene is possibly TRBD1 (5 bases). The V end lost 5 bases, the J end lost 7 bases, and 15 bases lay between the germline ends. The germline V gene has CDR1 MNHNS and CDR2 SASEGT. The CDR3 runs 14 residues. The CDR3 sequence: CASSTKLRGQPQHF. CDR3 in DNA: TGTGCCAGCAGTACTAAACTCCGGGGGCAGCCCCAGCATTTT.

This clone was found once. This chain links TRBV4-1 with TRBJ2-3; D is undetermined. Germline assignment: CDR1 MGHRA and CDR2 YSYEKL. Trimming took off 0 bases at V and 0 bases at J, with 7 bases between the two ends. The CDR3 length is 15 residues. The CDR3 reads CASSQDPVSTDTQYF. The CDR3 DNA follows: TGCGCCAGCAGCCAAGACCCGGTTAGCACAGATACGCAGTATTTT.

This chain connects TRBV5-1 to TRBJ2-5, with TRBD1 as a possible D gene (6 bases). The CDR3 has 14 residues. Germline CDR1 reads SGHRS; CDR2 reads YFSETQ. Trimming took off 7 bases at V and 4 bases at J, with 17 bases between the two ends. The CDR3 coding sequence is TGCGCCAGCGGGTCTGGGGGCCCGGGAGAGACCCAGTACTTC. It yields the protein CASGSGGPGETQYF.

This chain connects TRBV27 to TRBJ2-5, with TRBD1 matching over 10 bases. In germline, CDR1 is MNHEY, CDR2 SMNVEV (reference sequence). CDR3 length: 15 residues. Trimming at V came to 3 bases and at J to 5 bases, leaving 6 bases not matched to a gene. CDR3 residues: CASSFSGQGWETQYF. The DNA of the CDR3 is TGTGCCAGCAGTTTTTCGGGACAGGGGTGGGAGACCCAGTACTTC.

A few counts support this clone. The V call is TRBV28, the J call TRBJ2-7; D call uncertain. Trimming cost V 6 bases and J 4 bases, with 10 bases left between them. Germline CDR1 MDHEN, CDR2 SYDVKM. The CDR3 loop spans 12 amino acids. CDR3 DNA: TGTGCCAGCAGGTCCGGTCCTTACGAGCAGTACTTC. Protein product: CASRSGPYEQYF.

The chain couples TRBV27 to TRBJ2-7; 8 bases map to TRBD2. The CDR3 totals 15 residues. CDR1 is MNHEY, CDR2 SMNVEV, per germline (reference sequence). Unmatched junction bases numbered 5, after V lost 1 base and J lost 3 bases. The CDR3, as DNA: TGTGCCAGCAGTTTATACATTGCGGGGGGCTACGAGCAGTACTTC. Protein: CASSLYIAGGYEQYF.

This chain joins TRBV2 and TRBJ2-5; TRBD2 matches 7 bases. In germline, CDR1 is SNHLY, CDR2 FYNNEI. CDR3 length equals 11 residues. V gave up 6 bases and J gave up 5 bases; unmatched junction bases: 0. CDR3 DNA sequence: TGTGCCAGCAGAGCGGGGGAGACCCAGTACTTC. This translates into CASRAGETQYF.

This rearrangement joins TRBV30 to TRBJ2-5; TRBD1 matches 7 bases. V lost 5 bases to trimming and J lost 4 bases; unmatched junction nucleotides: 4. Germline loops: CDR1 GTSNPN, CDR2 SVGIG (reference sequence). The CDR3 is 12 amino acids. CDR3 amino acids: CAWETGSETQYF. DNA for the CDR3: TGTGCCTGGGAGACAGGGTCAGAGACCCAGTACTTC.

V usage is TRBV19 and J usage is TRBJ2-5; TRBD1 agrees at 9 bases. The germline CDR1 and CDR2 sequences are LNHDA and SQIVND (reference sequence). The length of the CDR3 is 13 residues. Trimming removed 6 bases from V and 5 bases from J; junction bases left unmatched: 4. CDR3 in DNA: TGTGCCAGTAGCGTGACAGGGGGGGAGACCCAGTACTTC. Amino acids: CASSVTGGETQYF.

The gene calls are TRBV5-8 and TRBJ1-2; a weak D match, TRBD1 (6 bases). V shed 5 bases and J shed 2 bases, with 25 bases lying between them. From germline, CDR1 is SGHTS and CDR2 YDEGEE. This CDR3 region has 18 residues. As DNA, the CDR3 is TGTGCCAGCAGGAAGGTTGTGGGGGCCCAATACTCGAACTATGGCTACACCTTC. Its protein product is CASRKVVGAQYSNYGYTF.